The rows below give T cell receptor beta chains drawn from one sample of a study of cytomegalovirus exposure and HLA in healthy donors. Method: immunoSEQ multiplex PCR; TCRdb's copy keeps in-frame clones and lacks some. The repertoire holds 140,000 or so clones, with 70% to 80% as singletons. The sequenced material came from PBMCs. The receptors stem from a woman younger than 30 in good health and CMV-seropositive. Each CDR3 is given with its conserved first and last residue. A D gene is named only where the DNA matches it firmly. Expanded clones get a size class; other rows say once, few or many, or leave the size out.

abundance | j_gene | v_gene | d_gene | CDR3aa | CDR3nt
- | TRBJ2-3 | TRBV2 | TRBD2 | CASSPPGGPADTQYF | TGTGCCAGCAGTCCGCCGGGGGGGCCCGCAGATACGCAGTATTTT
- | TRBJ2-7 | TRBV7-8 | TRBD1 | CASSLEGQVYEQYF | TGTGCCAGCAGCTTAGAGGGACAGGTTTACGAGCAGTACTTC
many | TRBJ1-6 | TRBV11-2 | - | CASSSGVSSYNSPLHF | TGTGCCAGCAGCTCCGGGGTGAGCTCCTATAATTCACCCCTCCACTTT
- | TRBJ1-5 | TRBV9 | TRBD1 | CASSVRGDQPQHF | TGTGCCAGCAGCGTCAGGGGGGATCAGCCCCAGCATTTT
- | TRBJ1-2 | TRBV18 | TRBD1 | CASSPGQVVYGYTF | TGTGCCAGCTCACCGGGACAGGTCGTCTATGGCTACACCTTC
- | TRBJ1-6 | TRBV5-5 | - | CASSIPTGGSPLHF | TGTGCCAGCAGCATACCGACAGGAGGTTCACCCCTCCACTTT
- | TRBJ2-7 | TRBV9 | TRBD2 | CASSVGGRGAYEQYF | TGTGCCAGCAGCGTAGGGGGGCGGGGGGCCTACGAGCAGTACTTC
- | TRBJ2-3 | TRBV29-1 | TRBD2 | CSVEGLAGAKGDTQYF | TGCAGCGTTGAAGGTCTAGCGGGGGCAAAAGGGGATACGCAGTATTTT
once | TRBJ2-3 | TRBV28 | TRBD1 | CASTVPGQGRADTQYF | TGTGCCAGCACCGTCCCGGGACAGGGTAGAGCAGATACGCAGTATTTT
- | TRBJ2-3 | TRBV9 | - | CASSVIGGVTDTQYF | TGTGCCAGCAGCGTAATAGGGGGTGTCACAGATACGCAGTATTTT
- | TRBJ1-1 | TRBV5-5 | - | CASSWGGAGNTEAFF | TGTGCCAGCAGCTGGGGAGGCGCAGGGAACACTGAAGCTTTCTTT
- | TRBJ2-2 | TRBV19 | - | CASSIAPAANTGELFF | TGTGCCAGTAGTATAGCACCAGCGGCGAACACCGGGGAGCTGTTTTTT
- | TRBJ1-1 | TRBV5-1 | - | CASSLPGGNTEAFF | TGCGCCAGCAGCTTACCGGGGGGGAACACTGAAGCTTTCTTT
- | TRBJ2-7 | TRBV6-5 | TRBD1 | CASRTDRASYEQYF | TGTGCCAGCAGGACAGACAGGGCCTCCTACGAGCAGTACTTC
- | TRBJ1-1 | TRBV29-1 | - | CSAFMNTEAFF | TGCAGCGCGTTTATGAACACTGAAGCTTTCTTT
- | TRBJ1-4 | TRBV10-2 | TRBD1 | CASSELYRGGEKLFF | TGCGCCAGCAGTGAGCTCTACAGGGGGGGGGAAAAACTGTTTTTT
- | TRBJ2-7 | TRBV7-2 | - | CASSRKTESSYEQYF | TGTGCCAGCAGCCGCAAGACAGAGAGCTCCTACGAGCAGTACTTC
- | TRBJ1-6 | TRBV28 | - | CASSFRGSSPLHF | TGTGCCAGCAGTTTCAGGGGATCGTCACCCCTCCACTTT
few | TRBJ2-1 | TRBV18 | TRBD2 | CASSPFASGGAYNEQFF | TGTGCCAGCTCACCATTCGCTAGCGGGGGAGCCTACAATGAGCAGTTCTTC
- | TRBJ1-3 | TRBV7-8 | - | CASSFRAGLSGNTIYF | TGTGCCAGCAGCTTCCGAGCAGGGTTATCTGGAAACACCATATATTTT
few | TRBJ1-1 | TRBV7-6 | - | CASTSSRAGNTEAFF | TGTGCCAGCACCTCTAGCCGCGCAGGGAACACTGAAGCTTTCTTT
few | TRBJ2-5 | TRBV5-1 | - | CASSLGPGEETQYF | TGCGCCAGCAGCTTGGGGCCAGGGGAAGAGACCCAGTACTTC
- | TRBJ2-2 | TRBV2 | - | CASSETGLAKIAGELFF | TGTGCCAGCAGTGAAACGGGCCTAGCGAAGATTGCCGGGGAGCTGTTTTTT
- | TRBJ2-1 | TRBV15 | TRBD1 | CATSISGQGYNEQFF | TGTGCCACCAGCATAAGCGGACAGGGTTACAATGAGCAGTTCTTC
- | TRBJ2-7 | TRBV10-3 | - | CAIGSALGEQYF | TGTGCCATCGGTAGCGCCCTAGGGGAGCAGTACTTC
few | TRBJ2-1 | TRBV19 | TRBD1 | CASSTDRVGNEQFF | TGTGCCAGTAGTACAGACAGGGTCGGTAATGAGCAGTTCTTC
- | TRBJ2-1 | TRBV30 | TRBD1 | CAWSSRSRGRRGYNEQFF | TGTGCCTGGAGTTCTAGGTCCAGGGGGCGCAGGGGGTACAATGAGCAGTTCTTC